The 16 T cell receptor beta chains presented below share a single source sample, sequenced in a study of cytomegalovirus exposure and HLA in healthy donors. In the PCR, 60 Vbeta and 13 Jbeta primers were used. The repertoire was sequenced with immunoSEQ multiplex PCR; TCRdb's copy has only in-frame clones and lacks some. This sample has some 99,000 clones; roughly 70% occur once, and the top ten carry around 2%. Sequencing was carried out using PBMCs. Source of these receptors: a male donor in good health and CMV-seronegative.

In nucleotides, the CDR3 is TGTGCCAGTAGCATACATGGCCAGCCCCAGCATTTT. Translating gives CASSIHGQPQHF. The chain employs TRBV19 and TRBJ1-5; no firm D call. V was clipped by 6 bases and J by 7 bases, with 10 bases between them. Germline V CDR1 and CDR2: LNHDA, SQIVND (reference sequence). This CDR3 is 12 amino acids long.

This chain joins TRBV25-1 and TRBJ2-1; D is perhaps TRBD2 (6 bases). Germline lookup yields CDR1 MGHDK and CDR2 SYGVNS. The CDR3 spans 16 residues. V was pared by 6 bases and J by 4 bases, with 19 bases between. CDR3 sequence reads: CASRGGSVRFYNEQFF. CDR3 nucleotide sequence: TGTGCCAGCAGGGGGGGTAGCGTACGATTTTACAATGAGCAGTTCTTC.

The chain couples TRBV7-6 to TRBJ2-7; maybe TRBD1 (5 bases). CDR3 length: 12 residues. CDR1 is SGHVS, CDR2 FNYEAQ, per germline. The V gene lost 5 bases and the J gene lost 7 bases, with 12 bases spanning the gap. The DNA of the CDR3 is TGTGCCAGCAGCCTAACATCAGGGGAGCAGTACTTC. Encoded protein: CASSLTSGEQYF. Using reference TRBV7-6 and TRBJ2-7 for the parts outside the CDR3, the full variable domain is GAGVSQSPRYKVTKRGQDVALRCDPISGHVSLYWYRQALGQGPEFLTYFNYEAQQDKSGLPNDRFSAERPEGSISTLTIQRTEQRDSAMYRCASSLTSGEQYFGPGTRLTVT.

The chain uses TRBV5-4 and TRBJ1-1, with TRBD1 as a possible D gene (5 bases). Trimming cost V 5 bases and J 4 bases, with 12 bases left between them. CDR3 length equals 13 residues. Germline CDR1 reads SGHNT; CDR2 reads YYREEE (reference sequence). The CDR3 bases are TGTGCCAGCAGTGTTACAGGCCCCACTGAAGCTTTCTTT. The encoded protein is CASSVTGPTEAFF.

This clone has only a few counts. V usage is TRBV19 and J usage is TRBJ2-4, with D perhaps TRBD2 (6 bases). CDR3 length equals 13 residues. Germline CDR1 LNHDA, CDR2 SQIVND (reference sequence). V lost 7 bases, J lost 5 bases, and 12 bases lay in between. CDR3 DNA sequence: TGTGCCAGTAATGAGCGGGCAGAAAACATTCAGTACTTC. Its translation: CASNERAENIQYF.

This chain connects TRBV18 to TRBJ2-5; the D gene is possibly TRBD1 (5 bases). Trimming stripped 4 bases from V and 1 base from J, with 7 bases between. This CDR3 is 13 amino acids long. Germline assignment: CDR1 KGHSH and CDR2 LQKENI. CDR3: CASSQDTQETQYF. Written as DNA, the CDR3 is TGTGCCAGCTCACAGGACACCCAAGAGACCCAGTACTTC.

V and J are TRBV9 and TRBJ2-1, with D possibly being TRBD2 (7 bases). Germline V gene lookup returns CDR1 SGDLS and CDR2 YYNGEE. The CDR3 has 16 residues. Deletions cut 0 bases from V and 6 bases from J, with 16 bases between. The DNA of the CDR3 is TGTGCCAGCAGCGTAGAAGGGGGGACTACCACCAATGAGCAGTTCTTC. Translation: CASSVEGGTTTNEQFF. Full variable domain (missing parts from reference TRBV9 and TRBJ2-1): DSGVTQTPKHLITATGQRVTLRCSPRSGDLSVYWYQQSLDQGLQFLIQYYNGEERAKGNILERFSAQQFPDLHSELNLSSLELGDSALYFCASSVEGGTTTNEQFFGPGTRLTVL.

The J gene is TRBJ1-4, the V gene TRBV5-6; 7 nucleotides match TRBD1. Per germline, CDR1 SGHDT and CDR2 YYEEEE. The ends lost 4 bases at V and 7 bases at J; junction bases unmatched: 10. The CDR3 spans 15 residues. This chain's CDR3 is CASSLMTGLLEKLFF. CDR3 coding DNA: TGTGCCAGCAGCCTAATGACAGGGCTTCTTGAAAAACTGTTTTTT.

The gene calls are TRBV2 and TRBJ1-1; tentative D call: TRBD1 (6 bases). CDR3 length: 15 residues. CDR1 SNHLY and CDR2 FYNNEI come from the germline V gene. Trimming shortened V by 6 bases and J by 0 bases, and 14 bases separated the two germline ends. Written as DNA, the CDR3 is TGTGCCAGCAGAGTCCAGGGGCAGGTGAACACTGAAGCTTTCTTT. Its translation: CASRVQGQVNTEAFF.

The DNA for the CDR3 is TGTGCCAGCAGTGGCCCCTCGCTGGGGCGGAGCTCCTACAATGAGCAGTTCTTC. This translates into CASSGPSLGRSSYNEQFF. This chain uses TRBV25-1 with TRBJ2-1, with D possibly being TRBD1 (5 bases). V was pared by 4 bases and J by 0 bases, with 19 bases between. From germline, CDR1 is MGHDK and CDR2 SYGVNS. CDR3 length: 18 amino acids. Drawing the rest from reference TRBV25-1 and TRBJ2-1, the complete variable domain is EADIYQTPRYLVIGTGKKITLECSQTMGHDKMYWYQQDPGMELHLIHYSYGVNSTEKGDLSSESTVSRIRTEHFPLTLESARPSHTSQYLCASSGPSLGRSSYNEQFFGPGTRLTVL.

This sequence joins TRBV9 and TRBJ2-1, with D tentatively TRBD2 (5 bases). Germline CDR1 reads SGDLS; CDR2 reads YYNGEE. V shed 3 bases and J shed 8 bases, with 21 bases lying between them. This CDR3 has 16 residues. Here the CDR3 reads CASSAGNGGGSDEQFF. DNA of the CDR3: TGTGCCAGCAGCGCCGGTAACGGAGGCGGGTCCGATGAGCAGTTCTTC.

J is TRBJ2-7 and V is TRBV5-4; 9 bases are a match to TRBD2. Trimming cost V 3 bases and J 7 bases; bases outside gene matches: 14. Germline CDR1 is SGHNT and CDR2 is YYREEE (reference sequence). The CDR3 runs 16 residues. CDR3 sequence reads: CASSWGGPAGGLEQYF. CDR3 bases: TGTGCCAGCAGCTGGGGGGGGCCAGCGGGAGGATTGGAGCAGTACTTC.

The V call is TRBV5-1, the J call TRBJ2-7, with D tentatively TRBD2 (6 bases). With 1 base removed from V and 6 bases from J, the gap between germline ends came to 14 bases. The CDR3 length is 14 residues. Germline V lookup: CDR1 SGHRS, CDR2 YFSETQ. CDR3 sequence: CASSLSQGGSEQYF. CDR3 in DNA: TGCGCCAGCAGCTTGAGTCAGGGAGGCTCCGAGCAGTACTTC.

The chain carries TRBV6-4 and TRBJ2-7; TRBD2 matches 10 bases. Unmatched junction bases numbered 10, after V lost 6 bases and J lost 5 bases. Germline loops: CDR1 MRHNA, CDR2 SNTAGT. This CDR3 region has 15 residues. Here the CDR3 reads CASSPMSGRANEQYF. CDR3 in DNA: TGTGCCAGCAGCCCTATGAGCGGGAGGGCAAACGAGCAGTACTTC.

The CDR3 DNA is TGCGCCAGCAGCGAGGGCACAGATACGCAGTATTTT. It translates to CASSEGTDTQYF. The V call is TRBV5-1, the J call TRBJ2-3; D remains unclear. CDR1 SGHRS and CDR2 YFSETQ come from the germline V gene. The germline V and J ends were trimmed by 4 bases and 1 base, with 4 bases remaining between them. The CDR3 runs 12 residues.

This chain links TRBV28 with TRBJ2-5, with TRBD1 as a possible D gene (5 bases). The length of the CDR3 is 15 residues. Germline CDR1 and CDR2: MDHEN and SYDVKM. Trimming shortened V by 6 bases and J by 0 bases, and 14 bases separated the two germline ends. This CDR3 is CASSRLGADQETQYF. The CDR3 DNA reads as TGTGCCAGCAGCCGCCTAGGGGCGGACCAAGAGACCCAGTACTTC.